This TCR beta chain was recorded in a study of cytomegalovirus exposure and HLA in healthy donors. The study, taken as a whole, reports: An analysis that came later showed most CMV-associated TCR beta chains appearing HLA-restricted. Earlier findings revealed that most TCR beta V segments proved productive either about 87% or about 30% of the time. The dataset shows that most TCR sequences were rare, while some public TCRs occurred in many donors.

While unrecorded immune exposures were likely, the donors were nominally healthy when sampled. This clone was seen a handful of times. Its antigen is as yet unknown. The primer mix had 60 Vbeta and 13 Jbeta primers. Sequencing was performed with immunoSEQ multiplex PCR; in TCRdb, only in-frame clones are kept and a portion is missing. The profile shows 150,000 to 200,000 clones, around three quarters of them singletons. The TCR was taken from a woman aged 50 to 60 in good health and CMV-seronegative. The sample consisted of PBMCs.

CDR3 sequence (DNA): TGCGCCAGCAGCTCGAGGACAGGGGAATACACTGAAGCTTTCTTT. Protein product: CASSSRTGEYTEAFF. The rearrangement joins TRBV5-1 to TRBJ1-1; 9 nucleotides align to TRBD1. CDR3 length equals 15 residues. The J segment lost 3 bases and the V segment lost 3 bases, leaving 6 bases of the junction unmatched. From germline, CDR1 is SGHRS and CDR2 YFSETQ. The full variable domain, rest sourced from reference TRBV5-1 and TRBJ1-1, is KAGVTQTPRYLIKTRGQQVTLSCSPISGHRSVSWYQQTPGQGLQFLFEYFSETQRNKGNFPGRFSGRQFSNSRSEMNVSTLELGDSALYLCASSSRTGEYTEAFFGQGTRLTVV.